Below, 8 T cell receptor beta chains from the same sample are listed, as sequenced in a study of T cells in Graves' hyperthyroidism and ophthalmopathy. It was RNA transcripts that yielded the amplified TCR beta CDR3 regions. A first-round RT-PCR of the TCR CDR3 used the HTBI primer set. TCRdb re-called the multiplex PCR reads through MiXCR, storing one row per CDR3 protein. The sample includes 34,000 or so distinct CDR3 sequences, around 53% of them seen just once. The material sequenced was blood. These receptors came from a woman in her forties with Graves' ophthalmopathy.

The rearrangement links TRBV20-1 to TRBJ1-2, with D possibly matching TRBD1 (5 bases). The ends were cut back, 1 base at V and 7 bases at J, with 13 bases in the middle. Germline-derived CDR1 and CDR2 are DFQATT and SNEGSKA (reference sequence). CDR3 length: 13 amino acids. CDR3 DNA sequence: TGCAGTGCTAGAGCTGACAGCGTTCGTGGCTACACCTTC. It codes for CSARADSVRGYTF.

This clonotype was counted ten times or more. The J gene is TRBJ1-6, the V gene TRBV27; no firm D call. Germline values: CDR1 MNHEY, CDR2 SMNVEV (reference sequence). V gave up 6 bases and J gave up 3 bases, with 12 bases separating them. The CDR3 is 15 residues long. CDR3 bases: TGTGCCAGCAGAGGAGGGATCCTCTATAATTCACCCCTCCACTTT. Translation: CASRGGILYNSPLHF.

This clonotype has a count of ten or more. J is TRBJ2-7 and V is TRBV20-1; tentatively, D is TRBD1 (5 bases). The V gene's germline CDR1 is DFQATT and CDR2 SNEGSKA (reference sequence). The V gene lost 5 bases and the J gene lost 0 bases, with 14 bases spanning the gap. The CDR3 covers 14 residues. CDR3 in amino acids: CSARQTKSSYEQYF. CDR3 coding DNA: TGCAGTGCTCGACAGACCAAAAGCTCCTACGAGCAGTACTTC.

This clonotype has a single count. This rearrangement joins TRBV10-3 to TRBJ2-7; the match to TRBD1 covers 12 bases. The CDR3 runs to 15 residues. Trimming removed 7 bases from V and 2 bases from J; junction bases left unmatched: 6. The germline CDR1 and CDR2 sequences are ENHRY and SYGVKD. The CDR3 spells CAIKTGTGGPYEQYF. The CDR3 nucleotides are TGTGCCATCAAGACCGGGACAGGGGGCCCCTACGAGCAGTACTTC.

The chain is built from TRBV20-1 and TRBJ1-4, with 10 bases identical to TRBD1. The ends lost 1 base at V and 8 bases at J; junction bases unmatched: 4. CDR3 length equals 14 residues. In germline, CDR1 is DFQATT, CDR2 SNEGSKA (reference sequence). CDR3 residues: CSARGGTGDEKLFF. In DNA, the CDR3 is TGCAGTGCTAGAGGCGGGACAGGGGACGAAAAACTGTTTTTT.

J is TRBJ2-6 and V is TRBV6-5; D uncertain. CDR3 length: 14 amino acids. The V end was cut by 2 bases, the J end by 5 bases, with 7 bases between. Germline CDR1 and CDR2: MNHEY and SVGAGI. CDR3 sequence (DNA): TGTGCCAGCAGTTACCGATACAGGGCCAACGTCCTGACTTTC. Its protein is CASSYRYRANVLTF.

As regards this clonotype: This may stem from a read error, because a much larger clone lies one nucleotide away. CDR3 sequence: CASGLVRGQDYSKQPQHF. CDR3 DNA sequence: TGTGCTAGTGGTTTGGTACGCGGACAAGACTATAGCAAGCAGCCCCAGCATTTT. This rearrangement joins TRBV12-5 to TRBJ1-5, with D tentatively TRBD1 (5 bases). The CDR3 runs to 18 residues. Germline V CDR1 and CDR2: LGHNT, FRNRAP.

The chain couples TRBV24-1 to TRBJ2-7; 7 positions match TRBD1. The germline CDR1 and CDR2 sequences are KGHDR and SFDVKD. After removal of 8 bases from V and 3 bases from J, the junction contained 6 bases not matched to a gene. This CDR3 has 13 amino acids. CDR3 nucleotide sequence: TGTGCCACCAATGCCGGGACAGACTACGAGCAGTACTTC. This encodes CATNAGTDYEQYF.